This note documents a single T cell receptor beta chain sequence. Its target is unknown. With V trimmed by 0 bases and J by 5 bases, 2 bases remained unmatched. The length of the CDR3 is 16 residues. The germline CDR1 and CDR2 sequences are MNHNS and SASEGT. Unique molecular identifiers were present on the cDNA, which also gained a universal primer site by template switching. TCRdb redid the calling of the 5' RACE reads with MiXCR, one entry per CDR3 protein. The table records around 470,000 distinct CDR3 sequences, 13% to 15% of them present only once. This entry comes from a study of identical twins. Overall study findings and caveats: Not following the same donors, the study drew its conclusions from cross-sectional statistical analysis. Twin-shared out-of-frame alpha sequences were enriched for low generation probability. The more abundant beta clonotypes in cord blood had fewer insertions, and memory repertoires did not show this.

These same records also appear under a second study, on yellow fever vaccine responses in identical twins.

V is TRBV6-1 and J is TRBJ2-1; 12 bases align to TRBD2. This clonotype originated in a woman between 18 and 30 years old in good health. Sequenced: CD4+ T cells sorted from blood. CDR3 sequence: CASSEAGLAGNNEQFF. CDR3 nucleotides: TGTGCCAGCAGTGAAGCCGGACTAGCGGGAAACAATGAGCAGTTCTTC.